This TCR beta chain derives from a study of neurological immune-mediated disorders. Trimming shortened V by 2 bases and J by 5 bases, and 12 bases separated the two germline ends. In germline, CDR1 is KGHSH, CDR2 LQKENI. The CDR3 consists of 14 residues. Stored at -80 C, 2 million PBMCs were the source of the unsorted libraries. TCRdb fed the 5' RACE reads into MiXCR, producing one record per CDR3 protein. The repertoire holds some 76,000 distinct CDR3 sequences, with 2.5% to 4% as singletons. The source material was PBMCs. This chain links TRBV18 with TRBJ1-1; no firm D call. The clonotype was recovered from a woman aged 45 to 65 with multiple sclerosis. CDR3 protein: CASSPSEGLTEAFF. As DNA, the CDR3 is TGTGCCAGCTCACCAAGCGAGGGATTGACTGAAGCTTTCTTT.